These 27 T cell receptor beta chains were sequenced from one sample in a study of T cell repertoires in cytomegalovirus infection. Via MiXCR, TCRdb re-called the reads, giving one row per CDR3 protein. The sample has 680,000 or so distinct CDR3 sequences; 35% to 40% are singletons. The sequencing sample was made of PBMCs. Receptors were obtained from a human donor in good health (CMV status not recorded). Some clones in this sample may be carry-over from other donors' samples.

The gene calls are TRBV6-1 and TRBJ2-4; maybe TRBD2 (6 bases). Germline CDR1 is MNHNS and CDR2 is SASEGT. This CDR3 comprises 15 residues. The V end was cut by 3 bases, the J end by 3 bases, with 12 bases between. CDR3 DNA: TGTGCCAGCAGTGAGGTCGGGAGCTACAAAAACATTCAGTACTTC. It is translated as CASSEVGSYKNIQYF.

This clonotype has more than one count but fewer than ten. The CDR3 loop is CASSQGDPGQAFF. DNA for the CDR3: TGCGCCAGCAGCCAAGGAGATCCGGGGCAAGCTTTCTTT. The chain links TRBV4-1 to TRBJ1-1, with D perhaps TRBD1 (5 bases). Trimming left V 1 base short and J 9 bases short, with 12 bases between. The CDR3 is 13 residues long. Per germline, CDR1 MGHRA and CDR2 YSYEKL.

The chain links TRBV9 to TRBJ1-4; 7 positions agree with TRBD1. The CDR3 runs to 15 residues. The germline V gene has CDR1 SGDLS and CDR2 YYNGEE. The J segment lost 0 bases and the V segment lost 3 bases, leaving 2 bases of the junction unmatched. CDR3 residues: CASSEGAATNEKLFF. The CDR3 nucleotides read TGTGCCAGCAGCGAGGGGGCGGCAACTAATGAAAAACTGTTTTTT.

There are many counts of this clonotype. The chain recombines TRBV7-2 with TRBJ1-1; D is possibly TRBD1 (5 bases). Germline-derived CDR1 and CDR2 are SGHTA and FQGNSA. Between the trimmed V and J ends, which lost 2 bases and 0 bases, there was a span of 13 bases. The CDR3 spans 16 residues. The CDR3 sequence is CASSLFPRGMNTEAFF. In DNA form, the CDR3 reads TGTGCCAGCAGCTTATTCCCGAGGGGCATGAACACTGAAGCTTTCTTT.

The gene calls are TRBV6-1 and TRBJ2-1, with D perhaps matching TRBD1 or TRBD2 (5 bases each). Germline lookup yields CDR1 MNHNS and CDR2 SASEGT. The CDR3 runs to 15 residues. The ends were cut back, 6 bases at V and 6 bases at J, with 18 bases in the middle. The CDR3 DNA is TGTGCCAGCAGCCCCCTTGTCGGGGCCGGCAATGAGCAGTTCTTC. It is translated as CASSPLVGAGNEQFF.

This clonotype was seen a few times. CDR3 loop: CASSLQGDGETQYF. DNA for the CDR3: TGTGCCAGCAGCCTACAGGGGGACGGAGAGACCCAGTACTTC. This chain connects TRBV12-3 or TRBV12-4 to TRBJ2-5, with 8 bases that match TRBD1. The CDR3 runs 14 residues. V dropped 6 bases and J dropped 4; count of bases not matched to a gene: 7.

The V gene is TRBV7-9, the J gene TRBJ1-1, with a weak D call TRBD1 (6 bases). This CDR3 is built from 18 residues. Germline CDR1 is SEHNR and CDR2 is FQNEAQ (reference sequence). Trimming removed 1 base at V and 1 base at J, with 19 bases between. This CDR3 is CASSLVRGQRSPNTEAFF. Here the CDR3 DNA reads TGTGCCAGCAGCTTAGTTCGAGGACAGCGAAGTCCGAACACTGAAGCTTTCTTT. Using reference TRBV7-9 and TRBJ1-1 for the parts outside the CDR3, the full variable domain is DTGVSQNPRHKITKRGQNVTFRCDPISEHNRLYWYRQTLGQGPEFLTYFQNEAQLEKSRLLSDRFSAERPKGSFSTLEIQRTEQGDSAMYLCASSLVRGQRSPNTEAFFGQGTRLTVV.

This rearrangement joins TRBV7-6 to TRBJ2-1; TRBD2 matches at 9 bases. The length of the CDR3 is 17 residues. V was clipped by 5 bases and J by 0 bases; unmatched bases: 8. The germline gives CDR1 SGHVS, CDR2 FNYEAQ. Written as DNA, the CDR3 is TGTGCCAGCAGCGTCAGACTAGCGGAAGACTCCTACAATGAGCAGTTCTTC. Translation: CASSVRLAEDSYNEQFF.

The chain carries TRBV12-3 or TRBV12-4 and TRBJ1-6, with D unresolved. V was pared by 6 bases and J by 6 bases, with 12 bases between. CDR3 length: 14 amino acids. The CDR3 loop is CASSLRATNSPLHF. The CDR3 DNA sequence: TGTGCCAGCAGCCTCCGGGCGACTAATTCACCCCTCCACTTT.

The V call is TRBV2, the J call TRBJ2-7; 7 nucleotides align to TRBD1. V shed 6 bases, J shed 6 bases, and the junction held 5 bases outside the gene matches. CDR3 length equals 12 residues. The V gene's germline CDR1 is SNHLY and CDR2 FYNNEI. The CDR3 spells CASRRSGGEQYF. The CDR3 nucleotides are TGTGCCAGCAGGAGATCAGGGGGCGAGCAGTACTTC.

This clonotype has at least ten counts. The genes are TRBV7-8 and TRBJ2-3; 7 positions match TRBD2. The CDR3 has 17 amino acids. The germline CDR1 and CDR2 sequences are SGHVS and FQNEAQ. V lost 0 bases to trimming and J lost 0 bases; unmatched junction nucleotides: 6. The CDR3, as DNA: TGTGCCAGCAGCTTAGCGGGGCGAGCGGGGAGCACAGATACGCAGTATTTT. This gives the protein CASSLAGRAGSTDTQYF.

A few counts support this clonotype. This chain links TRBV7-2 with TRBJ2-3, with D perhaps matching TRBD1 or TRBD2 (6 bases each). The germline V and J ends were trimmed by 1 base and 2 bases, with 13 bases remaining between them. This CDR3 comprises 16 residues. CDR1 SGHTA and CDR2 FQGNSA come from the germline V gene. CDR3 sequence (DNA): TGTGCCAGCAGCTTAGGTGGGGGGCAAGTCACAGATACGCAGTATTTT. It specifies CASSLGGGQVTDTQYF.

The chain is built from TRBV7-9 and TRBJ2-7; D is unresolved. The CDR3 extends over 12 amino acids. Trimming took 4 bases from V and 4 from J, leaving 8 bases between them. Germline loops: CDR1 SEHNR, CDR2 FQNEAQ (reference sequence). Here the CDR3 reads CASSSKRYEQYF. For the CDR3, the DNA is TGTGCCAGCAGCTCAAAACGATACGAGCAGTACTTC.

The chain uses TRBV7-4 and TRBJ2-7; D remains unclear. The germline gives CDR1 SGHVT, CDR2 SQSDAQ. The CDR3 length is 12 residues. V lost 1 base, J lost 6 bases, and 7 bases lay in between. This CDR3 is CASSLEKGEQYF. The DNA for the CDR3 is TGTGCCAGCAGCTTAGAAAAGGGCGAGCAGTACTTC.

CDR3 sequence reads: CASSAIYPLYEQYF. In nucleotides, the CDR3 is TGTGCCAGCAGTGCCATCTATCCATTATACGAGCAGTACTTC. The chain couples TRBV28 to TRBJ2-7, with D unclear. CDR3 size: 14 residues. V was shortened by 5 bases and J by 4 bases, with 15 bases between the two germline ends. CDR1 is MDHEN and CDR2 is SYDVKM in the germline V gene.

CDR3 sequence reads: CASSPGLAGPDGETQYF. In DNA, the CDR3 is TGTGCCAGCAGCCCGGGACTAGCGGGACCAGATGGAGAGACCCAGTACTTC. This chain links TRBV6-1 with TRBJ2-5, with 13 nucleotides matching TRBD2. The CDR3 has 17 residues. Germline CDR1 and CDR2: MNHNS and SASEGT. V was clipped by 6 bases and J by 4 bases; unmatched bases: 11.

This clonotype was seen more than once but under ten times. The chain employs TRBV27 and TRBJ2-3, with D uncertain. The length of the CDR3 is 15 residues. V was trimmed by 0 bases and J by 3 bases, leaving 10 bases between them. Per germline, CDR1 MNHEY and CDR2 SMNVEV (reference sequence). The chain's CDR3 is CASSLSYMSTDTQYF. CDR3 DNA sequence: TGTGCCAGCAGTTTATCGTATATGTCGACAGATACGCAGTATTTT.

The chain employs TRBV6-2 or TRBV6-3 and TRBJ1-1; D not certain. In germline, CDR1 is MNHEY, CDR2 SVGEGT. Between the trimmed V and J ends, which lost 8 bases and 1 base, there was a span of 20 bases. There are 16 residues in the CDR3. The CDR3 loop reads CASRTESWYGNTEAFF. The CDR3 DNA is TGTGCCAGCCGTACCGAATCCTGGTATGGGAACACTGAAGCTTTCTTT.

This clonotype was recorded once. Here the CDR3 omits its conserved ending phenylalanine or tryptophan, so a read error is the likely source. This chain links TRBV18 with TRBJ2-4; possibly TRBD1 for D (6 bases). Trimming removed 2 bases from V and 0 bases from J, with 14 bases in between. CDR1 and CDR2 (germline): KGHSH, LQKENI. CDR3 length: 17 amino acids. The CDR3 spells CASSPIGTPLAKNIQYL. CDR3 DNA sequence: TGTGCCAGCTCACCAATCGGGACACCTCTAGCCAAAAACATTCAGTACTTA.

The chain recombines TRBV5-1 with TRBJ1-1; D is unresolved. Germline CDR1 is SGHRS and CDR2 is YFSETQ. V was clipped by 0 bases and J by 6 bases, with 15 bases between them. The CDR3 is 15 residues long. Here the CDR3 DNA reads TGCGCCAGCAGCTTGGCCGGAAAAGACTGGTCTGAAGCTTTCTTT. Amino acids: CASSLAGKDWSEAFF.

This clonotype was detected a few times. For the CDR3, the DNA is TGTGCCAGCAGTCAAGCTGACAGGGGGCTACTCACTGAAGCTTTCTTT. Amino acid sequence: CASSQADRGLLTEAFF. V and J are TRBV11-2 and TRBJ1-1, with TRBD1 identical over 10 bases. This CDR3 is 16 amino acids long. The ends lost 6 bases at V and 4 bases at J; junction bases unmatched: 11. From germline, CDR1 is SGHAT and CDR2 FQNNGV.

The chain joins TRBV6-6 to TRBJ2-1; 9 bases are a match to TRBD1. CDR3 length equals 14 residues. Germline lookup yields CDR1 MNHNY and CDR2 SVGAGI (reference sequence). The J segment lost 6 bases and the V segment lost 6 bases, leaving 6 bases of the junction unmatched. The CDR3 DNA sequence: TGTGCCAGCAGAGAGGACAGGGGTTTCAATGAGCAGTTCTTC. Its protein product is CASREDRGFNEQFF.

This clonotype appeared a few times. This chain uses TRBV5-1 with TRBJ2-1, with 10 positions matching TRBD2. Germline assignment: CDR1 SGHRS and CDR2 YFSETQ. V was clipped by 4 bases and J by 8 bases; unmatched bases: 3. The CDR3 contains 13 residues. DNA for the CDR3: TGCGCCAGCAGCATCGGGACTAGCGATGAGCAGTTCTTC. Protein product: CASSIGTSDEQFF. Supplemented by reference TRBV5-1 and TRBJ2-1, the full variable domain reads KAGVTQTPRYLIKTRGQQVTLSCSPISGHRSVSWYQQTPGQGLQFLFEYFSETQRNKGNFPGRFSGRQFSNSRSEMNVSTLELGDSALYLCASSIGTSDEQFFGPGTRLTVL.

The V and J genes are TRBV28 and TRBJ1-2; D not resolved. From germline, CDR1 is MDHEN and CDR2 SYDVKM. Trimming stripped 5 bases from V and 8 bases from J, with 12 bases between. There are 12 residues in the CDR3. This CDR3 is CASSTLVSGYTF. The CDR3 DNA sequence: TGTGCCAGCAGTACGCTCGTTAGCGGCTACACCTTC.

This clonotype has just a few counts. This sequence joins TRBV7-6 and TRBJ2-1; TRBD1 matches at 9 bases. The CDR3 length is 16 residues. The trim removed 1 base at V and 5 bases at J, leaving 6 bases unmatched. CDR1 SGHVS and CDR2 FNYEAQ come from the germline V gene. CDR3 amino acids: CASSLVGDRVNNEQFF. CDR3 in DNA: TGTGCCAGCAGCTTAGTGGGGGACAGGGTAAACAATGAGCAGTTCTTC.

This clonotype was detected only a few times. Here the CDR3 DNA reads TGTGCCAGCAGAGGAGGACTAGCGGTTTACAATGAGCAGTTCTTC. This encodes CASRGGLAVYNEQFF. V and J are TRBV28 and TRBJ2-1; the match to TRBD2 covers 10 bases. Germline trimming cut 6 bases from V and 4 bases from J; bases unmatched to any gene: 6. Germline V CDR1 and CDR2: MDHEN, SYDVKM. The CDR3 runs 15 residues.

The chain recombines TRBV7-6 with TRBJ2-7; D perhaps matches TRBD1 (5 bases). This CDR3 contains 13 residues. Germline loops: CDR1 SGHVS, CDR2 FNYEAQ. The V gene lost 5 bases and the J gene lost 2 bases, with 10 bases spanning the gap. CDR3 residues: CASSRGNPYEQYF. CDR3 bases: TGTGCCAGCAGCAGGGGCAACCCCTACGAGCAGTACTTC.